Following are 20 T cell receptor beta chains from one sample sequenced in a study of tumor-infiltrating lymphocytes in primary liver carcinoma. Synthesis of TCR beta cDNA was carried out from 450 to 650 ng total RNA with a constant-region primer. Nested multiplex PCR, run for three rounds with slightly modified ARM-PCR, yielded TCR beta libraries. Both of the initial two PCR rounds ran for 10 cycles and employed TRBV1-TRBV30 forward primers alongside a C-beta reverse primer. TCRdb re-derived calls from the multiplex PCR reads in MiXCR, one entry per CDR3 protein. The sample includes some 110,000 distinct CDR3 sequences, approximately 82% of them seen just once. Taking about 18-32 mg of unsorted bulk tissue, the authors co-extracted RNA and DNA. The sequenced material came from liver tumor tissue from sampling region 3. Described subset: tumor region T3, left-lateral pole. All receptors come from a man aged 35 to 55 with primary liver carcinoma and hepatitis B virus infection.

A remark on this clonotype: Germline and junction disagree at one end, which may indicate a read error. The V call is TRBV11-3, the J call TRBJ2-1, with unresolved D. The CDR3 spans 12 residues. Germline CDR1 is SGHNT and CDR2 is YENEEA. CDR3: CASNLNANEQLF. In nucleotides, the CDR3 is TGTGCCAGCAACTTAAATGCTAATGAGCAACTCTTC.

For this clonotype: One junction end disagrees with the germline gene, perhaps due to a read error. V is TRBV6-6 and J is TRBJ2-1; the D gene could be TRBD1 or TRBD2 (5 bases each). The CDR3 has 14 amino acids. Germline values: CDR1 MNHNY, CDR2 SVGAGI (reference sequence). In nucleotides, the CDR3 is TGTACCAACAGTTACGGGACGGCAGACAATGAGCAATTCTTC. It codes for CTNSYGTADNEQFF.

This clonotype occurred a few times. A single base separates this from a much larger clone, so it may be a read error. The CDR3 bases are TGTACCAGCAGCTTTTCAGAAGGTTACGAGCAGTACTTC. This gives the protein CTSSFSEGYEQYF. V and J are TRBV11-2 and TRBJ2-7; D remains ambiguous. CDR3 length equals 13 residues. From germline, CDR1 is SGHAT and CDR2 FQNNGV. The full variable domain, in which reference TRBV11-2 and TRBJ2-7 provide the parts outside the CDR3, is EAGVAQSPRYKIIEKRQSVAFWCNPISGHATLYWYQQILGQGPKLLIQFQNNGVVDDSQLPKDRFSAERLKGVDSTLKIQPAKLEDSAVYLCTSSFSEGYEQYFGPGTRLTVT.

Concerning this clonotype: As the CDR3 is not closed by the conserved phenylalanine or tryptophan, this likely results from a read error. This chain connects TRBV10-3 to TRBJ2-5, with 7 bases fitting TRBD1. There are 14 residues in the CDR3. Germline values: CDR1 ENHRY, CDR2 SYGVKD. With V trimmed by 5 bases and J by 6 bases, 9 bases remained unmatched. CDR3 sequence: CAISKPGQSKTQYP. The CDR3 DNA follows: TGTGCCATCAGTAAGCCGGGACAGTCAAAGACCCAGTACCCC.

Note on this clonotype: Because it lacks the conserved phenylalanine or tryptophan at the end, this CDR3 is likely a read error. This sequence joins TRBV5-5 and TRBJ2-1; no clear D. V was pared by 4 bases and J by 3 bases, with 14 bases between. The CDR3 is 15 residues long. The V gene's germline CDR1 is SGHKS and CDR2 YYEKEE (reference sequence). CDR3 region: CASSPSSWIYNEQFV. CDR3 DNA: TGTGCCAGCAGCCCATCGAGCTGGATCTACAATGAGCAGTTCGTC.

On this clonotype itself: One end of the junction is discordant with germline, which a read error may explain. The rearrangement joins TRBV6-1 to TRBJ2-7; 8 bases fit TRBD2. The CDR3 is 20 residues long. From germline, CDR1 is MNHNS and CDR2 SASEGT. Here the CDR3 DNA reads TGTGTCAGCAGTGAAGCCCCCCTAGGACTAGCAGGAGGGCCCCGCGACGAGCAGTACTTC. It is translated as CVSSEAPLGLAGGPRDEQYF.

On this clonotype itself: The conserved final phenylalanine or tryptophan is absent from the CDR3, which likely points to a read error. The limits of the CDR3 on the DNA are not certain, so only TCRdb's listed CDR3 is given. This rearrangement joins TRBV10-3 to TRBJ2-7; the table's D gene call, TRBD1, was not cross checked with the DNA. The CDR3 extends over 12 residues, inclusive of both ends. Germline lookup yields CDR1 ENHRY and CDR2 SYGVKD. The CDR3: CAIRTAWDEHYS.

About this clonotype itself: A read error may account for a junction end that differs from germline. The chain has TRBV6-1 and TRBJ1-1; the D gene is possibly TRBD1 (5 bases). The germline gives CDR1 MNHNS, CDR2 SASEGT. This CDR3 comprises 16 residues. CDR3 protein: CANSATRPERGTEPFF. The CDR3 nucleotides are TGTGCCAACAGTGCGACTCGACCGGAACGGGGCACTGAACCTTTCTTT.

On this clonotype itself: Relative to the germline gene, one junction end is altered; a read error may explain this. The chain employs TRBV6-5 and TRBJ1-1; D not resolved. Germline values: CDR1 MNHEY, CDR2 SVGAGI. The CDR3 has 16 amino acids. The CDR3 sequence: CGSSYSVGVMNTVAFF. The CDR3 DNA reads TGTGGCAGCAGTTACTCGGTCGGGGTAATGAACACTGTAGCTTTCTTT.

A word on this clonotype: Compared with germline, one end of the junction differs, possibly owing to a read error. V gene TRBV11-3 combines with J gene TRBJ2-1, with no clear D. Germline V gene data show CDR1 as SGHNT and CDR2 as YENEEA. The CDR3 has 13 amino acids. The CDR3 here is CTSSFTPSLEQFF. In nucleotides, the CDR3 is TGTACCAGCAGCTTCACACCTTCGCTTGAGCAGTTCTTC.

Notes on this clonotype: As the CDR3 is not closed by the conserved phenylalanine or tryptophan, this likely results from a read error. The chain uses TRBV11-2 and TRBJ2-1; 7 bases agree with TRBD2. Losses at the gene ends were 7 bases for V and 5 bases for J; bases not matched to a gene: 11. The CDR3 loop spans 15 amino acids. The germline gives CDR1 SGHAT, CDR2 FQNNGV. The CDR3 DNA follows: TGTGCCAGCAACTTTAGCGGGCCATTCGACAATGAGCAGTTCTTA. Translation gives CASNFSGPFDNEQFL.

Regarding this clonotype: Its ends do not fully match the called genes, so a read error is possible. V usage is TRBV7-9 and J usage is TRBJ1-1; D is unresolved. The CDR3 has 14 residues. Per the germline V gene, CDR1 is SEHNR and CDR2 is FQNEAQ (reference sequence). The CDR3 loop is CASSLAWGNIEAFF. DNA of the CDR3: TGTGCCAGCAGTTTAGCGTGGGGAAACATTGAAGCTTTCTTT.

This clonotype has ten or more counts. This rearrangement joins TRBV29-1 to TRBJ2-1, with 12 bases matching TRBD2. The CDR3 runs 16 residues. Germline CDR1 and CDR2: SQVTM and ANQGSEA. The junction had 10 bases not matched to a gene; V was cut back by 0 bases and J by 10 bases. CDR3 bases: TGCAGCGTTGAAGATTGGACTAGCGGGAAATCGTGGGAGCAGTTCTTC. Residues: CSVEDWTSGKSWEQFF.

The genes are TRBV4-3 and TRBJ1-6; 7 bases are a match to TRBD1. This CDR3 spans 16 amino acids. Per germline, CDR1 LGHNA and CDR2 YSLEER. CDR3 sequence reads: CNSSSWNRGRNSPLHF. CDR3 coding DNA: TGCAACAGCAGCTCCTGGAACAGGGGAAGGAATTCACCCCTCCACTTT.

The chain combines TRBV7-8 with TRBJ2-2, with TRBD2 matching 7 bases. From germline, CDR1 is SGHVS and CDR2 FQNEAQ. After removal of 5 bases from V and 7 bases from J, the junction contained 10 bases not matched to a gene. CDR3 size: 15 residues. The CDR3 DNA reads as TGTGCCAGCAGCCCGAGCGGGAAGACGAGCGGGGAGCTGTTTTTT. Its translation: CASSPSGKTSGELFF. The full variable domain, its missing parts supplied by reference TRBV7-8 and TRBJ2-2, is GAGVSQSPRYKVAKRGQDVALRCDPISGHVSLFWYQQALGQGPEFLTYFQNEAQLDKSGLPSDRFFAERPEGSVSTLKIQRTQQEDSAVYLCASSPSGKTSGELFFGEGSRLTVL.

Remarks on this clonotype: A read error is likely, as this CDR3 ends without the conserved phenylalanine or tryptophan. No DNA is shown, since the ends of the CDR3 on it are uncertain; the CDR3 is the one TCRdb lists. CDR3 region: CASSFGGTGITEGFL. The rearrangement links TRBV5-1 to TRBJ1-1; the DNA was not used to check the table's D call, TRBD1. The CDR3 numbers 15 amino acids, ends counted. Per germline, CDR1 SGHRS and CDR2 YFSETQ.

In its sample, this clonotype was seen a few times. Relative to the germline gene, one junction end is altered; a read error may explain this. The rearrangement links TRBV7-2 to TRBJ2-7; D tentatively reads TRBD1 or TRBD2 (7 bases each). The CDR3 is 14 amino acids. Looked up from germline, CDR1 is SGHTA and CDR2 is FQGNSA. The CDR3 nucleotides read TGTGCCAGCAGCTTGGGAGGGGGCCCCTACGAGCAGTATTTC. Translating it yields CASSLGGGPYEQYF.

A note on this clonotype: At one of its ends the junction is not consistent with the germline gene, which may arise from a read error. The CDR3 protein is CASSLVLSYSYTF. The DNA for the CDR3 is TGTGCCAGCAGTTTAGTGCTCAGCTATAGCTACACCTTC. V gene TRBV28 combines with J gene TRBJ1-2; D gene uncertain. Germline assignment: CDR1 MDHEN and CDR2 SYDVKM. This CDR3 is 13 amino acids long.

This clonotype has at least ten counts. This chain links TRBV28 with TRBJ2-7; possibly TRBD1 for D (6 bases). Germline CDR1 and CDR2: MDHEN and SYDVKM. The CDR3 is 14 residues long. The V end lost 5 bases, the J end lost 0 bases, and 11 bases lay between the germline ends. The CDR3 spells CASSLDSYSYEQYF. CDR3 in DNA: TGTGCCAGCAGTCTGGACAGTTACTCCTACGAGCAGTACTTC.

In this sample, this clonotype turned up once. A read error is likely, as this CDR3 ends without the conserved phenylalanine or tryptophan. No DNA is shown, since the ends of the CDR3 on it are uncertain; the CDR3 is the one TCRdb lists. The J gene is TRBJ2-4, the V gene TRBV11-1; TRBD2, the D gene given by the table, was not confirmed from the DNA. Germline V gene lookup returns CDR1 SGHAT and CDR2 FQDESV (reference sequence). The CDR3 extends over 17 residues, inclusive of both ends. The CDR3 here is CATSFPGTSGTKNIEYY.